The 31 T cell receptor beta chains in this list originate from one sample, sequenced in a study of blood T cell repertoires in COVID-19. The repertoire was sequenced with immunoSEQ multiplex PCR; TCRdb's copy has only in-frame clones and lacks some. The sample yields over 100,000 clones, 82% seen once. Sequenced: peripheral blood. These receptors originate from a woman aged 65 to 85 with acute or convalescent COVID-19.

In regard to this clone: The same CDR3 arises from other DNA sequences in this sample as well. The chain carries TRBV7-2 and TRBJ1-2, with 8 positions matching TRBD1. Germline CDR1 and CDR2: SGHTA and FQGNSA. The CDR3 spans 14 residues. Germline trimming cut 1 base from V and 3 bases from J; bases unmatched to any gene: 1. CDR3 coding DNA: TGTGCCAGCAGCTTAGACAGGGGGGACTATGGCTACACCTTC. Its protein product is CASSLDRGDYGYTF.

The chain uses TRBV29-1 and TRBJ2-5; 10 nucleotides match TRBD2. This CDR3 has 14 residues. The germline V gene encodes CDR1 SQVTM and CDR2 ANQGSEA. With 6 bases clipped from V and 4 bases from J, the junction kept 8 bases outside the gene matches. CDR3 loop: CSVLRAGGRETQYF. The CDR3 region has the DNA TGCAGCGTCCTAAGAGCGGGGGGGAGAGAGACCCAGTACTTC. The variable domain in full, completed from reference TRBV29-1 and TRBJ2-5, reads SAVISQKPSRDICQRGTSLTIQCQVDSQVTMMFWYRQQPGQSLTLIATANQGSEATYESGFVIDKFPISRPNLTFSTLTVSNMSPEDSSIYLCSVLRAGGRETQYFGPGTRLLVL.

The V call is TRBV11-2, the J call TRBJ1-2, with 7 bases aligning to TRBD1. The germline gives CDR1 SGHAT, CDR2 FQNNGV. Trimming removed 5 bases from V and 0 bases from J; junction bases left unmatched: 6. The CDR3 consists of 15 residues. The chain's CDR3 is CASSPGDRSNYGYTF. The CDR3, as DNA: TGTGCCAGCAGCCCAGGGGACAGATCTAACTATGGCTACACCTTC.

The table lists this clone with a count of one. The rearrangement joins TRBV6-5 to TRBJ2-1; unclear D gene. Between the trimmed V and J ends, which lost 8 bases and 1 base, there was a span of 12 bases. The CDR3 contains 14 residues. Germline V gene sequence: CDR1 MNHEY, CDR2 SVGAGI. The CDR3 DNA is TGTGCCAGCTGCCGCGACATATCCTACAATGAGCAGTTCTTC. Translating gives CASCRDISYNEQFF.

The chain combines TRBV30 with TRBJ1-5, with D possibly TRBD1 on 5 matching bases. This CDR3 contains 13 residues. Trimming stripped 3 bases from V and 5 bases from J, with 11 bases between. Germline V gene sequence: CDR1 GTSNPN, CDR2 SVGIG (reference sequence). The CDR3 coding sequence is TGTGCCTGGAGGGGGCAGCCCGATCAGCCCCAGCATTTT. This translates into CAWRGQPDQPQHF.

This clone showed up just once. The CDR3 region is CASSPGLLKFQETQYF. As DNA, the CDR3 is TGTGCCAGCAGTCCGGGACTACTAAAATTCCAAGAGACCCAGTACTTC. J is TRBJ2-5 and V is TRBV6-2 or TRBV6-3; 7 positions agree with TRBD2. V gave up 5 bases and J gave up 1 base; unmatched junction bases: 10. Germline V gives CDR1 MNHEY, CDR2 SVGEGT. This CDR3 comprises 16 residues.

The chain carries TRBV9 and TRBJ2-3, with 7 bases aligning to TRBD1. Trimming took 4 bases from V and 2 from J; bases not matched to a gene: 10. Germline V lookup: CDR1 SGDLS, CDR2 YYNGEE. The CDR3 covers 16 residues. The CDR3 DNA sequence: TGTGCCAGCAGCCCCCGACAGGGCACCATCACAGATACGCAGTATTTT. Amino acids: CASSPRQGTITDTQYF.

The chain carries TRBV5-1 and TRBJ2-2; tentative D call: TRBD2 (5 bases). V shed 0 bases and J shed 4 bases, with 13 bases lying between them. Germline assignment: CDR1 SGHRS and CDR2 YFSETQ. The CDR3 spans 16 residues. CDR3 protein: CASSLEGVLGTGELFF. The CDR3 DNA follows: TGCGCCAGCAGCTTGGAGGGAGTCTTAGGCACCGGGGAGCTGTTTTTT.

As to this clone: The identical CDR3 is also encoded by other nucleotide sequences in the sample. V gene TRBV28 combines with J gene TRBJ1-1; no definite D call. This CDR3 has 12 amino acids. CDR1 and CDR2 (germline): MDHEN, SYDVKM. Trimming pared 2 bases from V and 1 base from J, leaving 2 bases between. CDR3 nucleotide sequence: TGTGCCAGCAGTTTACGGAACACTGAAGCTTTCTTT. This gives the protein CASSLRNTEAFF.

CDR3 DNA sequence: TGTGCCAGCAGCTTAGGGTTTTCCGGGGGTGGCGGCTACACCTTC. This translates into CASSLGFSGGGGYTF. The genes are TRBV7-2 and TRBJ1-2, with D possibly being TRBD1 (5 bases). CDR1 SGHTA and CDR2 FQGNSA come from the germline V gene. The CDR3 totals 15 residues. Trimming took 1 base from V and 8 from J, leaving 17 bases between them.

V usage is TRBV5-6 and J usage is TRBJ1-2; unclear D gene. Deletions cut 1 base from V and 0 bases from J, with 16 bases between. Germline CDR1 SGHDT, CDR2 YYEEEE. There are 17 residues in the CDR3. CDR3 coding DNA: TGTGCCAGCAGCTTGCCTGGGAGTCCCCTTCCTAACTATGGCTACACCTTC. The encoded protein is CASSLPGSPLPNYGYTF.

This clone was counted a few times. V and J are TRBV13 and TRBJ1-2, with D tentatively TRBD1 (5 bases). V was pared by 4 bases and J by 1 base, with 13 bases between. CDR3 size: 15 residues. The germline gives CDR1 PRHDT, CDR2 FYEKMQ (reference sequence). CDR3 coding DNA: TGTGCCAGCAGCTACAATAACAGGTTTAACTATGGCTACACCTTC. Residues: CASSYNNRFNYGYTF. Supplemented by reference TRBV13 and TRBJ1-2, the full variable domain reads AAGVIQSPRHLIKEKRETATLKCYPIPRHDTVYWYQQGPGQDPQFLISFYEKMQSDKGSIPDRFSAQQFSDYHSELNMSSLELGDSALYFCASSYNNRFNYGYTFGSGTRLTVV.

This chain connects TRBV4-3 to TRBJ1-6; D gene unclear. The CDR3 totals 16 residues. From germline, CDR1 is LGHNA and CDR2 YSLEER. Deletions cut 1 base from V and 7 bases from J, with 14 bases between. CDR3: CASSQASARANSPLHF. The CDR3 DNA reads TGCGCCAGCAGCCAAGCCTCGGCGAGGGCAAATTCACCCCTCCACTTT.

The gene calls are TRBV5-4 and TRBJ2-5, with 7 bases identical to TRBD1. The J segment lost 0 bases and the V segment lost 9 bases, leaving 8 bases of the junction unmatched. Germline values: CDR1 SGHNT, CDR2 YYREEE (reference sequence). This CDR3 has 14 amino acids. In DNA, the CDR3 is TGTGCCATCCGGGACAGAGAGTACCAAGAGACCCAGTACTTC. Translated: CAIRDREYQETQYF.

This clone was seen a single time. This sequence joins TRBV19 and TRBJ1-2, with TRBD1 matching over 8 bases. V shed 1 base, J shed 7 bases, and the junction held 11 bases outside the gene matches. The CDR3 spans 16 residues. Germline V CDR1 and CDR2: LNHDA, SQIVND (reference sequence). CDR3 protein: CASSIGGQGTSIGYTF. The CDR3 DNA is TGTGCCAGTAGTATAGGTGGACAGGGCACGAGTATTGGCTACACCTTC.

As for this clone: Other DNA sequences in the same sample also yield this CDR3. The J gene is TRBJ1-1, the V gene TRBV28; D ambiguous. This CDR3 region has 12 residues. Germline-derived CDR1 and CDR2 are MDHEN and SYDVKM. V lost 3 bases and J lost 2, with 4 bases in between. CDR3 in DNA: TGTGCCAGCAGTTTGAGAAACACTGAAGCTTTCTTT. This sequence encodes CASSLRNTEAFF.

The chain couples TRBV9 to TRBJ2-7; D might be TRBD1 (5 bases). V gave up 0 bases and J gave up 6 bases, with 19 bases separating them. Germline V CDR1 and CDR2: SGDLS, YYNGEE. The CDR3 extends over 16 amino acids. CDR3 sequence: CASSVEPGRALGEQYF. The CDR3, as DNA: TGTGCCAGCAGCGTAGAGCCCGGCAGGGCCTTAGGCGAGCAGTACTTC.

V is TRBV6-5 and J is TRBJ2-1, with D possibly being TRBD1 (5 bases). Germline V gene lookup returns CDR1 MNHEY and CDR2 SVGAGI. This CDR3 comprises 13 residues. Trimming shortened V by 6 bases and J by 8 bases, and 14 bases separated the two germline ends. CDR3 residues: CASSTTAEHEQFF. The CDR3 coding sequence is TGTGCCAGCAGCACGACAGCAGAACATGAGCAGTTCTTC.

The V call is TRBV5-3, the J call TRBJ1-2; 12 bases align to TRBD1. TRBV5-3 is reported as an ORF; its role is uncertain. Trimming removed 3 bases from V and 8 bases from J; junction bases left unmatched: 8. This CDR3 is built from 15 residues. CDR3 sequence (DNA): TGTGCCAGAAGCTCCCCGGGACAGGGGGCGAGGGGCTACACCTTC. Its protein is CARSSPGQGARGYTF.

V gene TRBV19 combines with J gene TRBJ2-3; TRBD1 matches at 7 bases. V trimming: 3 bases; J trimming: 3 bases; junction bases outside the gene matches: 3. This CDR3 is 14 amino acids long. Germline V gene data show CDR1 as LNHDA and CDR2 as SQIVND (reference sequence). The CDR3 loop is CASSITGVTDTQYF. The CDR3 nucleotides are TGTGCCAGTAGTATTACAGGGGTGACAGATACGCAGTATTTT.

CDR3 bases: TGTGCCAGCAGCCAACGGGAAAACACCATATATTTT. Residues: CASSQRENTIYF. The V call is TRBV3-1 (or the pseudogene TRBV3-2), the J call TRBJ1-3; D is ambiguous. The CDR3 length is 12 residues. V dropped 2 bases and J dropped 6 bases, with 5 bases sitting between them. Looked up from germline, CDR1 is LGHDT and CDR2 is YNNKEL (reference sequence).

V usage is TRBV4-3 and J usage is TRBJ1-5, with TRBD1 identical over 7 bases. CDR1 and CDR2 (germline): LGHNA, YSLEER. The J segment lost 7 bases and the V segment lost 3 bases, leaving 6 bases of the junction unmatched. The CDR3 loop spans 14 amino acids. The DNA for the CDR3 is TGCGCCAGCAGCCACCGAACAGGGGAACAGCCCCAGCATTTT. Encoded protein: CASSHRTGEQPQHF.

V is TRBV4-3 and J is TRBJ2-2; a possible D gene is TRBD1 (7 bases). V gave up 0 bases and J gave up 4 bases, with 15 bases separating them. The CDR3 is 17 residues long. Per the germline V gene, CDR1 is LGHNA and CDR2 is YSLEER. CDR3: CASSQEVTGRPTGELFF. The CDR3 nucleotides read TGCGCCAGCAGCCAAGAAGTGACAGGGAGGCCCACCGGGGAGCTGTTTTTT.

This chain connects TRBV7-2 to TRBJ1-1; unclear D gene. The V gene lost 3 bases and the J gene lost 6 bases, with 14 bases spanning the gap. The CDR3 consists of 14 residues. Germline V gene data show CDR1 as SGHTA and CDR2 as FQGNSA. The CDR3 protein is CASSFFGSPPEAFF. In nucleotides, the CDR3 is TGTGCCAGCAGCTTTTTTGGGAGCCCACCTGAAGCTTTCTTT.

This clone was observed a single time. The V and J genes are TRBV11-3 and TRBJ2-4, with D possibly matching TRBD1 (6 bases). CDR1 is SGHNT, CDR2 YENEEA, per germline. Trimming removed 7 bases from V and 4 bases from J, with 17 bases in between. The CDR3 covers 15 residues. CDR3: CASTPRFGQKNIQYF. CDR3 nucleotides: TGTGCCAGCACCCCTCGGTTCGGACAGAAAAACATTCAGTACTTC.

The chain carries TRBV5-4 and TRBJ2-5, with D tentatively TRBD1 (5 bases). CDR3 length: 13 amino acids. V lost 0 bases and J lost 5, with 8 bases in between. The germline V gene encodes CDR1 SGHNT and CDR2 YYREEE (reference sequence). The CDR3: CASSLAGWETQYF. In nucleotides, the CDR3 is TGTGCCAGCAGCTTGGCAGGGTGGGAGACCCAGTACTTC.

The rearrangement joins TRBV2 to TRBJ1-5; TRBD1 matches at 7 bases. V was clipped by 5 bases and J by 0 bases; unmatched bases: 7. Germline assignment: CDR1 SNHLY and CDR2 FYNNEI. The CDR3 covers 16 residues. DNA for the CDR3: TGTGCCAGCAGTAGCTACAGGGGCGGTAGCAATCAGCCCCAGCATTTT. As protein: CASSSYRGGSNQPQHF.

The CDR3 bases are TGCGCCAGCAGCTTGGAGGGGGACAGGGGAGGCACAGATACGCAGTATTTT. Its translation: CASSLEGDRGGTDTQYF. J is TRBJ2-3 and V is TRBV5-1, with TRBD1 identical over 10 bases. V was pared by 0 bases and J by 1 base, with 5 bases of the junction left unmatched. CDR1 is SGHRS and CDR2 is YFSETQ in the germline V gene. The CDR3 is 17 amino acids.

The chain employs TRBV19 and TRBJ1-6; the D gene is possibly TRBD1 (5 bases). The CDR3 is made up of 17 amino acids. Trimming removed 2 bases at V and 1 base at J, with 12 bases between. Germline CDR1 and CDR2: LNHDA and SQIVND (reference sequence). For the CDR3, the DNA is TGTGCCAGTAGTATATTGTTAAGGGGTTCCTATAATTCACCCCTCCACTTT. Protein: CASSILLRGSYNSPLHF.

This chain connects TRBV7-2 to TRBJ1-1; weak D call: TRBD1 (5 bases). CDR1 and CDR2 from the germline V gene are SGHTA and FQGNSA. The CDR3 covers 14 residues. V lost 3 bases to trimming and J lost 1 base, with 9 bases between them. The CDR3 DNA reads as TGTGCCAGCAGCTTGGACACTCCGAACACTGAAGCTTTCTTT. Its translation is CASSLDTPNTEAFF. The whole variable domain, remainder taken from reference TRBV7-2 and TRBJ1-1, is GAGVSQSPSNKVTEKGKDVELRCDPISGHTALYWYRQSLGQGLEFLIYFQGNSAPDKSGLPSDRFSAERTGGSVSTLTIQRTQQEDSAVYLCASSLDTPNTEAFFGQGTRLTVV.

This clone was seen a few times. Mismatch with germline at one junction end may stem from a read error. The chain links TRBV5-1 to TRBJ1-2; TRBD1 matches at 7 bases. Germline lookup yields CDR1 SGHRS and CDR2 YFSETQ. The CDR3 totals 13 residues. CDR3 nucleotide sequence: TGCGCCAGCAGCTTGGGGGACAGTGCCTCTCCAAACTTC. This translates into CASSLGDSASPNF. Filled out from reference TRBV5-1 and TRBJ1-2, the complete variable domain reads KAGVTQTPRYLIKTRGQQVTLSCSPISGHRSVSWYQQTPGQGLQFLFEYFSETQRNKGNFPGRFSGRQFSNSRSEMNVSTLELGDSALYLCASSLGDSASPNFGSGTRLTVV.